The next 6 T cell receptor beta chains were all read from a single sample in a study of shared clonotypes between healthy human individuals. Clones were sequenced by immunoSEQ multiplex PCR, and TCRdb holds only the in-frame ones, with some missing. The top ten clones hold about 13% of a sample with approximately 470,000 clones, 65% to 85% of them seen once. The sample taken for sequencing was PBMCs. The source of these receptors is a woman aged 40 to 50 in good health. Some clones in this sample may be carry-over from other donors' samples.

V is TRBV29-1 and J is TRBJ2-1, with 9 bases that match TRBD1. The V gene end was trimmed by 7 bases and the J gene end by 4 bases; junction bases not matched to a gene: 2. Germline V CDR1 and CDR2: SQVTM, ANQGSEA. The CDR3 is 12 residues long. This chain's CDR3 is CSGTGAYNEQFF. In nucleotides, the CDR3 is TGCAGCGGGACAGGGGCTTACAATGAGCAGTTCTTC.

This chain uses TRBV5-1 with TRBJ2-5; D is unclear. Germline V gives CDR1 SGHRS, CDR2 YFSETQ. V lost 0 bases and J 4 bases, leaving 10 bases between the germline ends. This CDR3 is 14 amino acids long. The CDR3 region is CASSLASLAETQYF. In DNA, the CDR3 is TGCGCCAGCAGCTTGGCCTCCCTCGCAGAGACCCAGTACTTC.

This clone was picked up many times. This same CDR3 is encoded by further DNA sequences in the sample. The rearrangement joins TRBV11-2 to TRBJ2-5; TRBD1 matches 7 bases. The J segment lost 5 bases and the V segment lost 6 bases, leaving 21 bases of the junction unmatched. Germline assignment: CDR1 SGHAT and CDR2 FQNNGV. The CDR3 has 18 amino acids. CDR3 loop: CASSPTPTGTVLEETQYF. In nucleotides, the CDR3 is TGTGCCAGCAGTCCGACGCCCACCGGGACAGTCCTTGAGGAGACCCAGTACTTC.

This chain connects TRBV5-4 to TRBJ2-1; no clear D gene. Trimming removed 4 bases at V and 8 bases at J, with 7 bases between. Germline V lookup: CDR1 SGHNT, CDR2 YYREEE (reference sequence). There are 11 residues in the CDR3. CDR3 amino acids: CASSPDYEQFF. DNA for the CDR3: TGTGCCAGCAGCCCCGACTATGAGCAGTTCTTC. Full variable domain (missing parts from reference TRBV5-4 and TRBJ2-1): ETGVTQSPTHLIKTRGQQVTLRCSSQSGHNTVSWYQQALGQGPQFIFQYYREEENGRGNFPPRFSGLQFPNYSSELNVNALELDDSALYLCASSPDYEQFFGPGTRLTVL.

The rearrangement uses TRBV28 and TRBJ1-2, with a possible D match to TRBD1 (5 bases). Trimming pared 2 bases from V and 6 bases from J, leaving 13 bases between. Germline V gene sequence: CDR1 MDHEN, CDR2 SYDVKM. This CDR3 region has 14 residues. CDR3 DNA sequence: TGTGCCAGCAGTTTAGGCAGGGCGGTCGATGGCTACACCTTC. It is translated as CASSLGRAVDGYTF.

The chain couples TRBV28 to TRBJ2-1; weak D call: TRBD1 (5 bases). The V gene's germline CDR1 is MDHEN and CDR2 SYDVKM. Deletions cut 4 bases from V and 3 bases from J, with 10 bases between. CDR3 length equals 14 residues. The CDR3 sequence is CASSSGLIYNEQFF. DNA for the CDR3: TGTGCCAGCAGTTCAGGGTTAATCTACAATGAGCAGTTCTTC.